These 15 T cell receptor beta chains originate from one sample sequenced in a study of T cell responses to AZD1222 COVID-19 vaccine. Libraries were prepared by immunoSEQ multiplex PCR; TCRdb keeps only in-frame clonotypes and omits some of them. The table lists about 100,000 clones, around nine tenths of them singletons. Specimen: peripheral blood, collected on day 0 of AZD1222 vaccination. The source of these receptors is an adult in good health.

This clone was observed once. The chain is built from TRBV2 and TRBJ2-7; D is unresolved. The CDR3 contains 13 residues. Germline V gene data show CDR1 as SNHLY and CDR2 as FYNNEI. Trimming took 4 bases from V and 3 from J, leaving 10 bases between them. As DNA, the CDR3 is TGTGCCAGCAGTGGTGGAGTAGGCTACGAGCAGTACTTC. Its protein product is CASSGGVGYEQYF.

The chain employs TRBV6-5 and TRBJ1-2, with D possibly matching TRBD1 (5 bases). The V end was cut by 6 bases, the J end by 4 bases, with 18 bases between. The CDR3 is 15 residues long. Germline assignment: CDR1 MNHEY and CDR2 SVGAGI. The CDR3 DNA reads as TGTGCCAGCAGCCCCGGGGGTATAGGAGGCTATGGCTACACCTTC. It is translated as CASSPGGIGGYGYTF.

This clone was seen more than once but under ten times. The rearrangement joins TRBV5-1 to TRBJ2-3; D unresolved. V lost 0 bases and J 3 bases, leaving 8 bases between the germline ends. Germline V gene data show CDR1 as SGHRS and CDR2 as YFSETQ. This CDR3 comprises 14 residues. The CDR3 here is CASSLASVTDTQYF. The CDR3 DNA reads TGCGCCAGCAGCTTGGCTTCTGTAACAGATACGCAGTATTTT.

The CDR3 coding sequence is TGTGCCAGCTCACAGGGACGGGCGGGCTATGGCTACACCTTC. Translation gives CASSQGRAGYGYTF. The chain recombines TRBV18 with TRBJ1-2; D might be TRBD1 (5 bases). This CDR3 contains 14 residues. Per germline, CDR1 KGHSH and CDR2 LQKENI. V shed 4 bases and J shed 4 bases, with 13 bases lying between them.

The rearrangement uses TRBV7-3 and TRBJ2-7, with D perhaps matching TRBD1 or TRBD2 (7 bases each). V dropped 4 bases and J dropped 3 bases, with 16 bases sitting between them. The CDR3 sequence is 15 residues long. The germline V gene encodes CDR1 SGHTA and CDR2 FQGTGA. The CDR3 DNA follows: TGTGCCAGCAGCTCAATGGGAGGGGGCTACTACGAGCAGTACTTC. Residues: CASSSMGGGYYEQYF.

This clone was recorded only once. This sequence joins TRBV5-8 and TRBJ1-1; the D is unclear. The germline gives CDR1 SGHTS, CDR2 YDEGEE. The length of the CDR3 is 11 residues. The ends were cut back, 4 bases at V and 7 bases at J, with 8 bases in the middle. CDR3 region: CASSRRLEAFF. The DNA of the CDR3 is TGTGCCAGCAGCCGACGGCTTGAAGCTTTCTTT.

CDR3: CASSQRATSAGTYGYTF. The CDR3 bases are TGTGCCAGCAGCCAAAGGGCGACATCCGCAGGGACTTATGGCTACACCTTC. The chain combines TRBV3-1 (or the pseudogene TRBV3-2) with TRBJ1-2; D perhaps matches TRBD1 (5 bases). Germline CDR1 reads LGHDT; CDR2 reads YNNKEL (reference sequence). Trimming cost V 2 bases and J 5 bases, with 21 bases left between them. The CDR3 covers 17 residues.

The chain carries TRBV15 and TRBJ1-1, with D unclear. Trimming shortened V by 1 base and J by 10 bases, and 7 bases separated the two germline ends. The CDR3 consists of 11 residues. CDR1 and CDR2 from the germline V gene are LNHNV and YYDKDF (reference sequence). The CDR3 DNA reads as TGTGCCACCAGCAGAGGTGGGTTAGCTTTCTTT. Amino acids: CATSRGGLAFF. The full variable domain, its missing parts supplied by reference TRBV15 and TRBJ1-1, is DAMVIQNPRYQVTQFGKPVTLSCSQTLNHNVMYWYQQKSSQAPKLLFHYYDKDFNNEADTPDNFQSRRPNTSFCFLDIRSPGLGDTAMYLCATSRGGLAFFGQGTRLTVV.

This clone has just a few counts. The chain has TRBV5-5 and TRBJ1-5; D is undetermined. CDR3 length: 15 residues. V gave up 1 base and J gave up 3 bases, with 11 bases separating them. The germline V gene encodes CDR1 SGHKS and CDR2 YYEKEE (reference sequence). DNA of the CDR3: TGTGCCAGCAGCTTGAAGGGAGCCCCCAATCAGCCCCAGCATTTT. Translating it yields CASSLKGAPNQPQHF.

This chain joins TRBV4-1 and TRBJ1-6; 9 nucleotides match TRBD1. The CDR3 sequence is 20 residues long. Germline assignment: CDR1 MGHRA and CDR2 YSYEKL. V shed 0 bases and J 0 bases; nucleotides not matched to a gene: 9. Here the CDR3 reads CASSQDRDREKSSYNSPLHF. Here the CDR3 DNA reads TGCGCCAGCAGCCAAGATAGGGACAGGGAAAAAAGCTCCTATAATTCACCCCTCCACTTT.

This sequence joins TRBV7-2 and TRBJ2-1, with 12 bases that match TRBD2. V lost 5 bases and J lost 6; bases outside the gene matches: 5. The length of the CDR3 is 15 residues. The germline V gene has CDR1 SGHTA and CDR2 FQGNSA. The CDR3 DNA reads TGTGCCAGCAGCCGGACTAGCGGGGTGGGCAATGAGCAGTTCTTC. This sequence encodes CASSRTSGVGNEQFF.

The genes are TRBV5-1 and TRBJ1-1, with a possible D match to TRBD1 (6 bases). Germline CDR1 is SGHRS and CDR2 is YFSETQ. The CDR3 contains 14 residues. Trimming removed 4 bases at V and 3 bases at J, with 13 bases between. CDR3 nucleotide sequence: TGCGCCAGCAGCCCCTCGGGGGCCTACACTGAAGCTTTCTTT. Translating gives CASSPSGAYTEAFF.

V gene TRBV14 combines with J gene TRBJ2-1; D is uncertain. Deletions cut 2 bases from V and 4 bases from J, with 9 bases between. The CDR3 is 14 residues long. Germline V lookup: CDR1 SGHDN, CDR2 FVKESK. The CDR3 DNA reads TGTGCCAGCAGCCAATTGGAGTCTTACAATGAGCAGTTCTTC. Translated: CASSQLESYNEQFF.

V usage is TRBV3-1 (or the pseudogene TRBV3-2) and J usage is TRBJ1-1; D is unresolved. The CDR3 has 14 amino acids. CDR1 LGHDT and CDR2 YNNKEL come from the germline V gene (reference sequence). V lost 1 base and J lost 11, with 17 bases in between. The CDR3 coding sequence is TGTGCCAGCAGCCAAGGCCCTAATTCGGAGCTCGCTTTCTTT. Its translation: CASSQGPNSELAFF.

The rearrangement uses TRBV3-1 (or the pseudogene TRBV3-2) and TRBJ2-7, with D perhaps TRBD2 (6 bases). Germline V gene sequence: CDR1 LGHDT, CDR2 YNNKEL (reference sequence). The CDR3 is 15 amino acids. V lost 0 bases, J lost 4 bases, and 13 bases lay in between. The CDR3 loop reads CASSQDPSVRYEQYF. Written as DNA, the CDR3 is TGTGCCAGCAGCCAAGATCCTAGCGTGAGGTACGAGCAGTACTTC.